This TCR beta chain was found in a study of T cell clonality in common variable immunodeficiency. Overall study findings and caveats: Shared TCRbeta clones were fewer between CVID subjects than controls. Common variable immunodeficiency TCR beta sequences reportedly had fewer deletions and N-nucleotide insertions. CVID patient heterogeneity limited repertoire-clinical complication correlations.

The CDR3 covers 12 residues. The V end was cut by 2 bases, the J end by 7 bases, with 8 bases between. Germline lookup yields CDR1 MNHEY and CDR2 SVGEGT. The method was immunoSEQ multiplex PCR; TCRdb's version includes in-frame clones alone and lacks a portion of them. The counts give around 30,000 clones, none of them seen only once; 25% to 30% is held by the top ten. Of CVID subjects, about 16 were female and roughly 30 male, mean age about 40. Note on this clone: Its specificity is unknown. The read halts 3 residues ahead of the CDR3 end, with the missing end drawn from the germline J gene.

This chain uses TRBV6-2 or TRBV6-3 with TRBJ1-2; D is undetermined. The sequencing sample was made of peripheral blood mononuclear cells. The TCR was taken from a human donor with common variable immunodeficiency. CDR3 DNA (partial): TGTGCCAGCAGTTACCCCGCCGGTGGC. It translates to CASSYPAGG. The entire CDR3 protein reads CASSYPAGGYTF.